Presented here are 31 T cell receptor beta chains from one specimen sequenced in a study of blood T cell repertoires in COVID-19. Sequencing was performed with immunoSEQ multiplex PCR; in TCRdb, only in-frame clones are kept and a portion is missing. This table holds approximately 90,000 clones, around 79% found once. Material for sequencing was peripheral blood. These TCRs come from a human donor in a cohort sampled during active COVID-19.

This chain uses TRBV5-4 with TRBJ2-1, with TRBD2 matching 11 bases. Germline trimming cut 3 bases from V and 4 bases from J; bases unmatched to any gene: 6. Germline V CDR1 and CDR2: SGHNT, YYREEE (reference sequence). CDR3 length: 16 amino acids. CDR3 nucleotides: TGTGCCAGCAGCTCAATAGCGGGAGGGGGATACAATGAGCAGTTCTTC. It codes for CASSSIAGGGYNEQFF.

This sequence joins TRBV30 and TRBJ1-1; D might be TRBD1 (5 bases). In germline, CDR1 is GTSNPN, CDR2 SVGIG (reference sequence). CDR3 length equals 16 residues. The V gene lost 1 base and the J gene lost 2 bases, with 17 bases spanning the gap. The CDR3 spells CAWSGAPTGENTEAFF. The DNA of the CDR3 is TGTGCCTGGAGTGGGGCCCCAACGGGGGAAAACACTGAAGCTTTCTTT.

The V and J genes are TRBV5-1 and TRBJ2-2, with 7 bases that match TRBD1. The germline V gene encodes CDR1 SGHRS and CDR2 YFSETQ. The CDR3 length is 17 residues. Trimming cost V 2 bases and J 6 bases; bases outside gene matches: 13. As DNA, the CDR3 is TGCGCCAGCAGCTTTGGGGAGACAGGGAGCTTGCCCGGGGAGCTGTTTTTT. Translation: CASSFGETGSLPGELFF.

The chain carries TRBV5-1 and TRBJ2-5, with D possibly TRBD2 on 6 matching bases. The CDR3 extends over 15 amino acids. V was pared by 4 bases and J by 4 bases, with 17 bases between. Per germline, CDR1 SGHRS and CDR2 YFSETQ. CDR3 residues: CASSLMVDGRETQYF. The DNA for the CDR3 is TGCGCCAGCAGCCTTATGGTGGACGGGAGAGAGACCCAGTACTTC.

The V call is TRBV27, the J call TRBJ2-7, with D tentatively TRBD2 (6 bases). V dropped 3 bases and J dropped 6 bases, with 12 bases sitting between them. Germline CDR1 MNHEY, CDR2 SMNVEV (reference sequence). The CDR3 sequence is 13 residues long. The CDR3 is CASSFSKGGEQYF. DNA for the CDR3: TGTGCCAGCAGTTTTAGCAAGGGAGGCGAGCAGTACTTC.

This clone was observed a handful of times. The CDR3 bases are TGTGCCAGCAGCTTAGGCGGGCAGGGGGATTATACGCAGTATTTT. This sequence encodes CASSLGGQGDYTQYF. The J gene is TRBJ2-3, the V gene TRBV13; 7 bases are a match to TRBD1. There are 15 residues in the CDR3. J was trimmed by 7 bases and V by 0 bases; bases with no gene match: 7. Germline V lookup: CDR1 PRHDT, CDR2 FYEKMQ (reference sequence).

J is TRBJ2-7 and V is TRBV27; 14 bases agree with TRBD2. Germline V gene data show CDR1 as MNHEY and CDR2 as SMNVEV (reference sequence). The V and J ends lost 8 bases and 0 bases, in that order; junction bases with no gene match: 6. The CDR3 spans 16 residues. The CDR3 DNA follows: TGTGCCAGCGGACTAGCGGGAGGCCGTACCTCCTACGAGCAGTACTTC. This gives the protein CASGLAGGRTSYEQYF.

This clone has just one count. The chain recombines TRBV29-1 with TRBJ2-3; a possible D gene is TRBD2 (6 bases). CDR3 length equals 14 residues. Trimming shortened V by 6 bases and J by 5 bases, and 18 bases separated the two germline ends. CDR1 is SQVTM, CDR2 ANQGSEA, per germline. The CDR3 here is CSVLRSGAGDTQYF. CDR3 DNA: TGCAGCGTCCTACGGTCGGGAGCTGGAGATACGCAGTATTTT.

This clone was seen a few times. The chain carries TRBV10-1 and TRBJ2-5; 7 bases match TRBD2. Trimming cost V 5 bases and J 5 bases; bases outside gene matches: 5. Germline V gene lookup returns CDR1 WNHNN and CDR2 SYGVQD (reference sequence). This CDR3 spans 13 amino acids. The CDR3 bases are TGCGCCAGCAGTAAGACTAGCAGGGAGACCCAGTACTTC. Translation gives CASSKTSRETQYF.

The sample holds a few counts of this clone. This chain connects TRBV5-4 to TRBJ2-3; D remains unclear. The CDR3 has 14 amino acids. The V gene's germline CDR1 is SGHNT and CDR2 YYREEE (reference sequence). The V and J ends lost 4 bases and 5 bases respectively, with 14 bases between them. CDR3 residues: CASSDRVRGDTQYF. The CDR3 DNA sequence: TGTGCCAGCAGCGACCGGGTCCGTGGAGATACGCAGTATTTT. Full variable domain (rest looked up from reference TRBV5-4 and TRBJ2-3): ETGVTQSPTHLIKTRGQQVTLRCSSQSGHNTVSWYQQALGQGPQFIFQYYREEENGRGNFPPRFSGLQFPNYSSELNVNALELDDSALYLCASSDRVRGDTQYFGPGTRLTVL.

This clone was counted a few times. The gene calls are TRBV30 and TRBJ1-3; D is ambiguous. This CDR3 is built from 13 residues. Germline CDR1 reads GTSNPN; CDR2 reads SVGIG (reference sequence). V shed 0 bases and J shed 5 bases, with 8 bases lying between them. The CDR3 nucleotides read TGTGCCTGGAGTGTAGACACGCGAAACACCATATATTTT. The encoded protein is CAWSVDTRNTIYF.

The chain links TRBV28 to TRBJ2-7, with 11 nucleotides matching TRBD1. Unmatched junction bases numbered 19, after V lost 3 bases and J lost 0 bases. The CDR3 is 21 amino acids. The germline V gene encodes CDR1 MDHEN and CDR2 SYDVKM. CDR3 loop: CASSFGGWDRGSPGSSYEQYF. For the CDR3, the DNA is TGTGCCAGCAGTTTTGGTGGTTGGGACAGGGGGTCCCCCGGTAGCTCCTACGAGCAGTACTTC. Based on the CDR3 plus reference TRBV28 and TRBJ2-7, the full variable domain is DVKVTQSSRYLVKRTGEKVFLECVQDMDHENMFWYRQDPGLGLRLIYFSYDVKMKEKGDIPEGYSVSREKKERFSLILESASTNQTSMYLCASSFGGWDRGSPGSSYEQYFGPGTRLTVT.

CDR3 in amino acids: CASLTSASSYEQYF. CDR3 nucleotide sequence: TGTGCCAGCCTGACTAGCGCGAGCTCCTACGAGCAGTACTTC. V and J are TRBV2 and TRBJ2-7, with TRBD2 identical over 8 bases. The V segment lost 8 bases and the J segment 0 bases; nucleotides outside the gene matches: 6. Germline V gene lookup returns CDR1 SNHLY and CDR2 FYNNEI. The CDR3 has 14 amino acids.

V is TRBV7-2 and J is TRBJ2-1; tentatively, D is TRBD1 (6 bases). This CDR3 region has 15 residues. CDR1 is SGHTA and CDR2 is FQGNSA in the germline V gene. V lost 5 bases and J 3 bases, leaving 14 bases between the germline ends. CDR3 in amino acids: CASSRDMVVYNEQFF. The CDR3 DNA is TGTGCCAGCAGCAGGGACATGGTAGTCTACAATGAGCAGTTCTTC.

V usage is TRBV5-1 and J usage is TRBJ2-7, with 8 bases identical to TRBD2. The germline gives CDR1 SGHRS, CDR2 YFSETQ. The CDR3 has 15 residues. V shed 5 bases and J 7 bases; nucleotides not matched to a gene: 14. CDR3 in amino acids: CASRPRVSGVGEQYF. As DNA, the CDR3 is TGCGCCAGCAGACCCCGCGTTAGCGGGGTAGGGGAGCAGTACTTC.

The chain joins TRBV5-1 to TRBJ2-5; D is unclear. Trimming cost V 2 bases and J 2 bases, with 7 bases left between them. The CDR3 is 13 amino acids. Germline CDR1 reads SGHRS; CDR2 reads YFSETQ. CDR3 DNA: TGCGCCAGCAGCTTTCTCCGGCAAGAGACCCAGTACTTC. Amino acids: CASSFLRQETQYF.

This clone was detected a few times. V usage is TRBV18 and J usage is TRBJ1-1; D is unresolved. CDR1 is KGHSH and CDR2 is LQKENI in the germline V gene. This CDR3 has 14 residues. Trimming cost V 1 base and J 1 base, with 7 bases left between them. The CDR3 is CASSPRGSNTEAFF. The CDR3 DNA reads TGTGCCAGCTCACCACGAGGGTCGAACACTGAAGCTTTCTTT.

The CDR3 protein is CASSQAVLRGGYTF. DNA of the CDR3: TGCGCCAGCAGCCAAGCTGTCCTCAGGGGAGGCTACACCTTC. The chain is built from TRBV4-1 and TRBJ1-2; D might be TRBD1 (6 bases). CDR3 size: 14 residues. CDR1 is MGHRA and CDR2 is YSYEKL in the germline V gene. Deletions cut 1 base from V and 8 bases from J, with 14 bases between.

V and J are TRBV18 and TRBJ1-2; TRBD1 matches at 8 bases. Germline loops: CDR1 KGHSH, CDR2 LQKENI. V was clipped by 4 bases and J by 7 bases; unmatched bases: 17. CDR3 length: 17 amino acids. CDR3 sequence: CASSHPPGQALLSGYTF. In DNA form, the CDR3 reads TGTGCCAGCTCACATCCCCCGGGACAGGCGCTCCTCAGTGGCTACACCTTC. Drawing the rest from reference TRBV18 and TRBJ1-2, the complete variable domain is NAGVMQNPRHLVRRRGQEARLRCSPMKGHSHVYWYRQLPEEGLKFMVYLQKENIIDESGMPKERFSAEFPKEGPSILRIQQVVRGDSAAYFCASSHPPGQALLSGYTFGSGTRLTVV.

The CDR3 nucleotides read TGTGCCAGCAGTCCCCGGACTAGCGGGGCAGATACGCAGTATTTT. Residues: CASSPRTSGADTQYF. This chain joins TRBV27 and TRBJ2-3; TRBD2 aligns across 12 bases. This CDR3 is 15 amino acids long. V was pared by 5 bases and J by 4 bases, with 4 bases of the junction left unmatched. Per germline, CDR1 MNHEY and CDR2 SMNVEV (reference sequence).

The genes are TRBV7-9 and TRBJ2-4; 7 bases agree with TRBD1. The CDR3 runs 18 residues. V shed 6 bases and J 0 bases; nucleotides not matched to a gene: 14. The germline gives CDR1 SEHNR, CDR2 FQNEAQ (reference sequence). The chain's CDR3 is CASSRGPGQSTAKNIQYF. The CDR3 nucleotides are TGTGCCAGCAGTCGCGGCCCGGGACAGAGTACAGCCAAAAACATTCAGTACTTC.

The rearrangement uses TRBV19 and TRBJ1-1; tentatively, D is TRBD1 (5 bases). V lost 3 bases and J 1 base, leaving 9 bases between the germline ends. The CDR3 contains 14 residues. Per the germline V gene, CDR1 is LNHDA and CDR2 is SQIVND (reference sequence). Here the CDR3 reads CASSMTTENTEAFF. CDR3 DNA: TGTGCCAGTAGTATGACGACAGAGAACACTGAAGCTTTCTTT. Using reference TRBV19 and TRBJ1-1 for the parts outside the CDR3, the full variable domain is DGGITQSPKYLFRKEGQNVTLSCEQNLNHDAMYWYRQDPGQGLRLIYYSQIVNDFQKGDIAEGYSVSREKKESFPLTVTSAQKNPTAFYLCASSMTTENTEAFFGQGTRLTVV.

J is TRBJ2-4 and V is TRBV28, with a tentative D call TRBD2 (6 bases). Trimming shortened V by 3 bases and J by 3 bases, and 9 bases separated the two germline ends. This CDR3 has 14 residues. Per germline, CDR1 MDHEN and CDR2 SYDVKM. This chain's CDR3 is CASSLAGLKNIQYF. The CDR3 DNA is TGTGCCAGCAGTTTGGCGGGACTCAAAAACATTCAGTACTTC.

Only a few counts were recorded for this clone. The junction differs from germline at one of its ends, possibly a read error. V and J are TRBV7-7 and TRBJ2-2; TRBD2 matches 7 bases. Looked up from germline, CDR1 is SSHAT and CDR2 is FNYEAQ (reference sequence). This CDR3 spans 15 amino acids. The chain's CDR3 is CASSPGGLNTGELFF. The CDR3 DNA is TGTGCTAGCAGCCCTGGGGGACTAAACACCGGGGAGCTGTTTTTT.

CDR3 in amino acids: CASSEFLLRTGGVTEAFF. CDR3 nucleotides: TGTGCCAGCAGTGAATTCCTTCTGCGGACAGGGGGAGTCACTGAAGCTTTCTTT. The chain is built from TRBV6-1 and TRBJ1-1; 10 bases agree with TRBD1. The CDR3 sequence is 18 residues long. V shed 2 bases and J 4 bases; nucleotides not matched to a gene: 13. CDR1 is MNHNS, CDR2 SASEGT, per germline.

This chain connects TRBV24-1 to TRBJ1-5; the D gene is possibly TRBD1 (6 bases). Trimming took 4 bases from V and 7 from J, leaving 10 bases between them. This CDR3 comprises 13 residues. CDR1 is KGHDR and CDR2 is SFDVKD in the germline V gene. The CDR3 spells CATSDRGWQPQHF. The CDR3 DNA follows: TGTGCCACCAGTGACAGGGGATGGCAGCCCCAGCATTTT.

The J gene is TRBJ2-7, the V gene TRBV28, with TRBD1 matching 7 bases. After removal of 6 bases from V and 9 bases from J, the junction contained 11 bases not matched to a gene. The CDR3 loop spans 13 amino acids. Germline assignment: CDR1 MDHEN and CDR2 SYDVKM. CDR3 protein: CASRVSGGRLQYF. CDR3 in DNA: TGTGCCAGCAGGGTCTCAGGGGGTCGGTTGCAGTACTTC.

This clone has a handful of counts. V usage is TRBV3-1 (or the pseudogene TRBV3-2) and J usage is TRBJ2-2; 9 bases map to TRBD1. Looked up from germline, CDR1 is LGHDT and CDR2 is YNNKEL (reference sequence). Trimming at V came to 6 bases and at J to 5 bases, leaving 13 bases not matched to a gene. This CDR3 is built from 17 residues. This CDR3 is CASRRDSGTGRTGELFF. The CDR3 nucleotides are TGTGCCAGCAGACGAGACTCCGGGACAGGGAGGACCGGGGAGCTGTTTTTT.

As DNA, the CDR3 is TGTGCCAGCAGCTTCCGGGACAGGGGAGCCTACGAGCAGTACTTC. Translating it yields CASSFRDRGAYEQYF. The V gene is TRBV14, the J gene TRBJ2-7; the match to TRBD1 covers 10 bases. This CDR3 spans 15 amino acids. Germline V CDR1 and CDR2: SGHDN, FVKESK. J was trimmed by 2 bases and V by 5 bases; bases with no gene match: 6.

This sequence joins TRBV14 and TRBJ1-2, with TRBD1 identical over 7 bases. The CDR3 is 13 amino acids. Germline loops: CDR1 SGHDN, CDR2 FVKESK. The J segment lost 6 bases and the V segment lost 4 bases, leaving 5 bases of the junction unmatched. The CDR3 nucleotides are TGTGCCAGCAGCCGACAGGGTTTGCATGGCTACACCTTC. Protein: CASSRQGLHGYTF.

In nucleotides, the CDR3 is TGTGCCAGCAGGCGGGGGGATGGAGAGACCCAGTACTTC. Translating gives CASRRGDGETQYF. The chain is built from TRBV7-2 and TRBJ2-5, with 8 bases fitting TRBD2. Germline lookup yields CDR1 SGHTA and CDR2 FQGNSA. CDR3 size: 13 residues. Germline trimming cut 6 bases from V and 4 bases from J; bases unmatched to any gene: 4.